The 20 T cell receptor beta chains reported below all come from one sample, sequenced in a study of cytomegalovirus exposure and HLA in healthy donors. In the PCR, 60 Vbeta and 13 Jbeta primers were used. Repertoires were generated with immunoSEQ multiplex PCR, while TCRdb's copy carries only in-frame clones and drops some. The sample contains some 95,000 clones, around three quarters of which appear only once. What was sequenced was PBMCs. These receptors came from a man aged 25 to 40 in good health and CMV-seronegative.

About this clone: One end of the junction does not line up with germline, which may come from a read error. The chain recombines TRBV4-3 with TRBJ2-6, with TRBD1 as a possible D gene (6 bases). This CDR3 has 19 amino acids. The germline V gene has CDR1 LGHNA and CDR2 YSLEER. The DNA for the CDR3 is TGCGCCAGCAGCCGATCAGCCCGGGACACCGCAAGTGGGACCAACGTCCTGACTTTC. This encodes CASSRSARDTASGTNVLTF.

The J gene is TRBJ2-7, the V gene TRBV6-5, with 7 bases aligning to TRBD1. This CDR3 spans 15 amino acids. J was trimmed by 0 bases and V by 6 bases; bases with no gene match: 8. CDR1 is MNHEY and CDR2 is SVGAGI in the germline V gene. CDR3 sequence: CASRPYRGPSYEQYF. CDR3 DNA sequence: TGTGCCAGCAGGCCATACAGGGGACCCTCCTACGAGCAGTACTTC.

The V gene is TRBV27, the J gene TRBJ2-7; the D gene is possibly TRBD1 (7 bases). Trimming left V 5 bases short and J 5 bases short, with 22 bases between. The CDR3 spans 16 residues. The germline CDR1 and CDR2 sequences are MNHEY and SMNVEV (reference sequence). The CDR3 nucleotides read TGTGCCAGCAGTCCGTTTGGAGCAGGGGGGTCGCACGAGCAGTACTTC. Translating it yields CASSPFGAGGSHEQYF.

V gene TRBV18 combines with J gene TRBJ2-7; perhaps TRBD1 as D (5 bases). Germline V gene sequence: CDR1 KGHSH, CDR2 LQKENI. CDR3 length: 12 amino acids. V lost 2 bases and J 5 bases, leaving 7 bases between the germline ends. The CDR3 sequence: CASSPTGDEQYF. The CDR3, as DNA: TGTGCCAGCTCACCAACAGGCGACGAGCAGTACTTC. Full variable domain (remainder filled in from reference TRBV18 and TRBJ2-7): NAGVMQNPRHLVRRRGQEARLRCSPMKGHSHVYWYRQLPEEGLKFMVYLQKENIIDESGMPKERFSAEFPKEGPSILRIQQVVRGDSAAYFCASSPTGDEQYFGPGTRLTVT.

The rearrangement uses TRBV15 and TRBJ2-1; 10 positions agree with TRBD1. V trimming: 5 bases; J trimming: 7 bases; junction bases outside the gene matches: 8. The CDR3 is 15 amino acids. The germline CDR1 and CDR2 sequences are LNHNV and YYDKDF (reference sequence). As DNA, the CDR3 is TGTGCCACCAGCCTCCGACAGGGGGCGCGTAATGAGCAGTTCTTC. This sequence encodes CATSLRQGARNEQFF.

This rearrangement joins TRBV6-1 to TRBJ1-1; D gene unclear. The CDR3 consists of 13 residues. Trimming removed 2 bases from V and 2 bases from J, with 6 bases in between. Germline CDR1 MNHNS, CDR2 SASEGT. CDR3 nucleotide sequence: TGTGCCAGCAGTGAATCGTATAACACTGAAGCTTTCTTT. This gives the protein CASSESYNTEAFF.

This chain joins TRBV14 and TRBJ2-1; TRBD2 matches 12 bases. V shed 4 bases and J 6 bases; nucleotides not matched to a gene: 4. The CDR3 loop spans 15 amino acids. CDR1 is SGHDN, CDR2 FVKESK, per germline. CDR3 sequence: CASSRVTSGSNEQFF. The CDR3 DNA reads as TGTGCCAGCAGCCGCGTGACTAGCGGGAGCAATGAGCAGTTCTTC.

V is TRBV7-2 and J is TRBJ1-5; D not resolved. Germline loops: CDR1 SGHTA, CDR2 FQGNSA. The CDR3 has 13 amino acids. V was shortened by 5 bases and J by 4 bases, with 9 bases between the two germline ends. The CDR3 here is CASSPTGNQPQHF. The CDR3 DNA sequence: TGTGCCAGCAGCCCTACGGGGAATCAGCCCCAGCATTTT.

Here the CDR3 DNA reads TGTGCCAGCAGCTTCTCCGGGAGTTTCTACCAGGAGCAGTACTTC. Translated: CASSFSGSFYQEQYF. The rearrangement uses TRBV7-9 and TRBJ2-7; perhaps TRBD2 as D (6 bases). This CDR3 is 15 amino acids long. V was shortened by 3 bases and J by 7 bases, with 19 bases between the two germline ends. Germline CDR1 SEHNR, CDR2 FQNEAQ (reference sequence).

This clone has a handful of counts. CDR3 sequence: CASGPGQLTGELFF. CDR3 sequence (DNA): TGCGCCAGCGGACCGGGACAGCTCACCGGGGAGCTGTTTTTT. The rearrangement uses TRBV10-2 and TRBJ2-2; 7 nucleotides line up with TRBD1. Trimming removed 8 bases from V and 4 bases from J; junction bases left unmatched: 7. CDR1 and CDR2 (germline): WSHSY, SAAADI. The CDR3 extends over 14 amino acids.

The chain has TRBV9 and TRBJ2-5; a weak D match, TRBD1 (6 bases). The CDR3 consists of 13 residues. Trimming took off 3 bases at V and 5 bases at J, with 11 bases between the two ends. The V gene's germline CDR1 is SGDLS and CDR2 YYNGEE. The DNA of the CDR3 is TGTGCCAGCAGCGACAGGGATCTGGAGACCCAGTACTTC. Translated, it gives CASSDRDLETQYF.

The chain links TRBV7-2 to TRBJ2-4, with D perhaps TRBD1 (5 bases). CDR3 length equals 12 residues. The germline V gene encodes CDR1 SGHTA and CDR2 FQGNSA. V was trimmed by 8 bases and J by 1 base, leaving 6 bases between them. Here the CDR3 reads CASGAAKNIQYF. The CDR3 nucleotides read TGTGCCAGCGGGGCTGCCAAAAACATTCAGTACTTC.

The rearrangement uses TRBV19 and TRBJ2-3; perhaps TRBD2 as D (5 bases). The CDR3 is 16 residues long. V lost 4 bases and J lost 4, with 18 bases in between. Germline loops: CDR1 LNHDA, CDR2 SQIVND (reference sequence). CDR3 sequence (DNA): TGTGCCAGTAGTAACACCCTGGGAGACGGTGCAGATACGCAGTATTTT. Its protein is CASSNTLGDGADTQYF.

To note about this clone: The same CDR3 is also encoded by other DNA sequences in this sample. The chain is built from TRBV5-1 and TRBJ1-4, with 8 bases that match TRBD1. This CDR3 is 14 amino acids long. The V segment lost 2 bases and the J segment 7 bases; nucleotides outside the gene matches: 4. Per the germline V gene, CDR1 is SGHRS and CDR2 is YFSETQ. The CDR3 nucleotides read TGCGCCAGCAGCTTTGGACAGGGTACTGAAAAACTGTTTTTT. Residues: CASSFGQGTEKLFF.

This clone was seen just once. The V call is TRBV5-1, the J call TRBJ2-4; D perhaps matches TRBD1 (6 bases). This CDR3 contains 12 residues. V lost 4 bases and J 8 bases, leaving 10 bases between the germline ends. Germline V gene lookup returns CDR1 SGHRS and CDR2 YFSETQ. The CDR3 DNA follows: TGCGCCAGCAGCAACAGGGCGGACATTCAGTACTTC. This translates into CASSNRADIQYF.

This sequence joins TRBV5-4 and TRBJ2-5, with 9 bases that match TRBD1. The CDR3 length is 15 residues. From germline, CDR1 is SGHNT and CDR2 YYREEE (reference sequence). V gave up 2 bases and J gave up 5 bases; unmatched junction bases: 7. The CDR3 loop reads CASSFADRGSETQYF. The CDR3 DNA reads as TGTGCCAGCAGCTTTGCCGACAGGGGGTCGGAGACCCAGTACTTC. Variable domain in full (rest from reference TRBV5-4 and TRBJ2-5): ETGVTQSPTHLIKTRGQQVTLRCSSQSGHNTVSWYQQALGQGPQFIFQYYREEENGRGNFPPRFSGLQFPNYSSELNVNALELDDSALYLCASSFADRGSETQYFGPGTRLLVL.

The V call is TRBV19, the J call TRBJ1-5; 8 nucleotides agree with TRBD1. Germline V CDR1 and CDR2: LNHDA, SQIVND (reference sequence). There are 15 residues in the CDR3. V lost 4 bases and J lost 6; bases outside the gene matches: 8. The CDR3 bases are TGTGCCAGTAGTAGGACAGGGTTTGATATTCAGCCCCAGCATTTT. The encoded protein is CASSRTGFDIQPQHF.

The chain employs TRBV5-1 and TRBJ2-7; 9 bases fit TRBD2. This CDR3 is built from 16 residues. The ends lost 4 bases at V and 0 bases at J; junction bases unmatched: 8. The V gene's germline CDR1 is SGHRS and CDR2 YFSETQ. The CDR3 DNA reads TGCGCCAGCAGCGCCTTAAGCGGGGGGCACTCCTACGAGCAGTACTTC. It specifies CASSALSGGHSYEQYF.

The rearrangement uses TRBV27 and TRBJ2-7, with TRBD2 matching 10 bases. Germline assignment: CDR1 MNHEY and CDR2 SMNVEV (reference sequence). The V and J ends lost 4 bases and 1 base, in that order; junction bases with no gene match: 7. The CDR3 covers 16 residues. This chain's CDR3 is CASSWIAGGPSYEQYF. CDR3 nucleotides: TGTGCCAGCAGTTGGATAGCGGGGGGCCCTTCCTACGAGCAGTACTTC.

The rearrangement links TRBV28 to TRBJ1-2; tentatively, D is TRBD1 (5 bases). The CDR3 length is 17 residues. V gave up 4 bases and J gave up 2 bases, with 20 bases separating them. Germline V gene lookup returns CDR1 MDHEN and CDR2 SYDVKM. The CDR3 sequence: CASSSVASLTVNYGYTF. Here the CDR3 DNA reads TGTGCCAGCAGTTCGGTCGCGTCCCTGACAGTCAACTATGGCTACACCTTC.